Here is one T cell receptor (beta chain) with its context. This clone's antigen is unknown. No qualities accompany the bases; no much larger clone lies one base away. Its CDR3 holds 13 amino acids, cysteine through phenylalanine. Only CDR3 DNA is held: 39 bases, read in frame from base 1. CDR1 and CDR2 (SGHTA, FQGNSA) derive from the germline V gene. V sheds 5 bases and J sheds 2 bases, leaving 9 bases between their ends. This specimen's time point label, interpreted: baseline before first vaccination. Vaccinee samples came from UK trials COV001 and COV002, including a single-blind randomized controlled phase 2/3 trial of AZD1222 (ChAdOx1 nCoV-19) in healthy adults. For TCRbeta chain sequencing, PBMC samples were collected from trial participants at day 0 and at day 28 after the second dose. The data originate from a study of T cell responses to AZD1222 COVID-19 vaccine (dated by TCRdb to the early 2020s). The study in broad terms: AZD1222 recipients whose second dose came at about 4 weeks and those whose second dose came at about 12 weeks were combined into one group, since spike-specific TCR depth and breadth did not differ between the two schedules. Enrollment into the trials was organized by age into subgroups of 18-55, 56-69 and 70-plus years, and those subgroups contained roughly 150, 30 and 60 TCR-sequenced participants, respectively. TCR sequencing was performed for roughly 250 trial participants, of whom around 200 were given two doses of AZD1222 and around 26 were given two doses of MenACWY control vaccine.

Study-wide conclusions, independent of this receptor: Conclusions about previously exposed vaccinees are limited because only five or six AZD1222 recipients were SARS-CoV-2 seropositive at baseline. Because no day 14 peak-response samples were available, the repertoires could be characterized only after the peak T cell response. Nearly half of unique spike-specific TCRs reportedly recognized epitopes outside regions mutated in the B.1.351 and B.1.1.7 variants. The 56-69-year group was small, and its depth increase did not reach significance, likely because of low power. Participants were mostly white British and included more females than males, and it was suggested by the authors that clonal diversity may have been underestimated. The whole spike protein was spanned by vaccine-associated CD4 TCRs, and dominant responses were seen in regions 160-218 and 743-854. Spike-specific TCR breadth and depth rose significantly after two AZD1222 doses compared with day 0 and with MenACWY recipients.

The CDR3 regions of human TCRbeta chains were analyzed by immunosequencing. On the study's bioinformatics: Repertoire TCRs were checked for matches against a reference library of SARS-CoV-2-specific TCRs that had been generated using the MIRA antigen-specificity platform. Breadth was defined as the fraction of unique TCRs that were SARS-CoV-2-associated, and depth was defined as the fraction of total T cells that were SARS-CoV-2-associated. Using the MIRA data, every spike-specific TCR was mapped to the spike region that the TCR reacted to and assigned to either a CD4 or a CD8 class. Log10-transformed breadth and depth values were compared by one-way ANOVA with Sidak's multiple comparisons tests. This immuneACCESS table, as held by TCRdb, lists in-frame sequences with V and J called but not all clones. Of the missing ones, under half trace to an unresolved V gene in checked studies; the others have no known cause. Clonal size and the V and J genes are those of that table, whereas D and trimming came from the DNA. The sample contains some 36,000 clones, approximately 88% of them found a single time. Of the sample, 5.5% to 8% falls within the top ten clones.

This chain is built from TRBV7-2 and TRBJ1-1; matching of 5 bases hints at TRBD1 as the D gene. The sequence derives from an adult in good health. The sample in question was peripheral blood, obtained on day 0 of AZD1222 vaccination. DNA sequence: TGTGCCAGCAGCGCCGACAGTAACACTGAAGCTTTCTTT. Protein translation: CASSADSNTEAFF.